Shown below are 3 T cell receptor beta chains from a single sample sequenced in a study of control samples from healthy donors and cancer patients. This table comes from immunoSEQ multiplex PCR, and its TCRdb copy is limited to in-frame clones, with some not included. The sample lists roughly 370,000 clones, about 93% seen once, with around 6.4% in the top ten. The sample taken for sequencing was PBMCs. These receptors originate from a man in his forties with head and neck cancer.

The chain is built from TRBV2 and TRBJ1-1; D gene unclear. The length of the CDR3 is 12 residues. Germline V gene data show CDR1 as SNHLY and CDR2 as FYNNEI. Trimming stripped 5 bases from V and 1 base from J, with 5 bases between. This CDR3 reads CASSWQNTEAFF. Here the CDR3 DNA reads TGTGCCAGCAGTTGGCAGAACACTGAAGCTTTCTTT. Supplemented by reference TRBV2 and TRBJ1-1, the full variable domain reads EPEVTQTPSHQVTQMGQEVILRCVPISNHLYFYWYRQILGQKVEFLVSFYNNEISEKSEIFDDQFSVERPDGSNFTLKIRSTKLEDSAMYFCASSWQNTEAFFGQGTRLTVV.

The genes are TRBV7-3 and TRBJ1-2, with 7 bases aligning to TRBD1. V lost 4 bases and J lost 4; bases outside the gene matches: 15. CDR1 SGHTA and CDR2 FQGTGA come from the germline V gene. This CDR3 spans 17 amino acids. The CDR3 loop reads CASSSFERIGTAYGYTF. CDR3 nucleotides: TGTGCCAGCAGCTCCTTTGAACGGATAGGGACAGCCTATGGCTACACCTTC.

V usage is TRBV24-1 and J usage is TRBJ2-5, with D unresolved. CDR3 size: 12 residues. Germline CDR1 is KGHDR and CDR2 is SFDVKD. Trimming shortened V by 4 bases and J by 5 bases, and 7 bases separated the two germline ends. The CDR3 sequence is CATSDPGETQYF. The CDR3, as DNA: TGTGCCACCAGTGACCCCGGGGAGACCCAGTACTTC.